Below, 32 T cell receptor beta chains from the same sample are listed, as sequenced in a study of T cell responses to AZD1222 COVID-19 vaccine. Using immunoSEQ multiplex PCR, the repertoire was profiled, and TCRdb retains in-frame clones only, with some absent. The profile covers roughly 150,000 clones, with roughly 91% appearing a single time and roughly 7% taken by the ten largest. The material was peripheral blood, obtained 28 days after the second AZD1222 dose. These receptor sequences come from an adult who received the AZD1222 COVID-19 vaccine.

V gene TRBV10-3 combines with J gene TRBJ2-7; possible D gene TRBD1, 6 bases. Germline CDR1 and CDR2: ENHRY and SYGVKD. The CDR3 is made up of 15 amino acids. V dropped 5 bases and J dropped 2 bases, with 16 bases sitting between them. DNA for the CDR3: TGTGCCATCAGTTCCCCCCAGCAGGGGACCTACGAGCAGTACTTC. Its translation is CAISSPQQGTYEQYF.

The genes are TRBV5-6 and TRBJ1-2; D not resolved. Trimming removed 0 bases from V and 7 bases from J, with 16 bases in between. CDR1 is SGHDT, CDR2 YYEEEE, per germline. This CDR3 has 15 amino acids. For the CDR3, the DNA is TGTGCCAGCAGCTTGGTAGAGTCGGCGATCCGTGGCTACACCTTC. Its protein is CASSLVESAIRGYTF.

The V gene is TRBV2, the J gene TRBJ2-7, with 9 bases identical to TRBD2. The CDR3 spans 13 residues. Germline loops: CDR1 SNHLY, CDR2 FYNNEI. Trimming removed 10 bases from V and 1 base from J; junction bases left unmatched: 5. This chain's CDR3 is CATYSGGSYEQYF. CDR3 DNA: TGTGCCACTTACAGCGGGGGGTCCTACGAGCAGTACTTC.

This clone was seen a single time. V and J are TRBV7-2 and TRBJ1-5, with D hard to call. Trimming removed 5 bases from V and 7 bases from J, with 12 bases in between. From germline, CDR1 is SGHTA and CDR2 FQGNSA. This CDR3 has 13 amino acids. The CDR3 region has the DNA TGTGCCAGCAGCCAAGACATTTTGCAGCCCCAGCATTTT. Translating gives CASSQDILQPQHF.

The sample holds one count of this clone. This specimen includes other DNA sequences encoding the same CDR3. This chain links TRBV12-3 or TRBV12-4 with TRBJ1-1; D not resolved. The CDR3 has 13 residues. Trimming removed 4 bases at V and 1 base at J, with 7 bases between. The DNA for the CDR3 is TGTGCCAGCAGTTCCGGGCCGAACACTGAAGCTTTCTTT. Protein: CASSSGPNTEAFF.

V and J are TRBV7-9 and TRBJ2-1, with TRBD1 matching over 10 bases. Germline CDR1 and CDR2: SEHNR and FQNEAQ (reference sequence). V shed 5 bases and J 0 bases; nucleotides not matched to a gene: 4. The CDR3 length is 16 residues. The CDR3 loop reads CASSLGQGVSYNEQFF. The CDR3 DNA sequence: TGTGCCAGCAGCCTAGGACAGGGGGTCTCCTACAATGAGCAGTTCTTC.

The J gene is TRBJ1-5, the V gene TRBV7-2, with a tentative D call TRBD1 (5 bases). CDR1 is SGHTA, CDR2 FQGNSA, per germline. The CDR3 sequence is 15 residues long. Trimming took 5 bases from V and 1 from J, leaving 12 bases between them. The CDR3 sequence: CASSPRVLSNQPQHF. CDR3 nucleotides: TGTGCCAGCAGCCCCAGGGTTTTGAGCAATCAGCCCCAGCATTTT.

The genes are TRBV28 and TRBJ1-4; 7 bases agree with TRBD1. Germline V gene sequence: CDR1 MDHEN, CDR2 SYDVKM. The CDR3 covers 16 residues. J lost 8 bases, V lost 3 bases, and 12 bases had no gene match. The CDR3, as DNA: TGTGCCAGCAGTTTGGCAGGGGGACCCTCGCGAGAAAAACTGTTTTTT. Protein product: CASSLAGGPSREKLFF.

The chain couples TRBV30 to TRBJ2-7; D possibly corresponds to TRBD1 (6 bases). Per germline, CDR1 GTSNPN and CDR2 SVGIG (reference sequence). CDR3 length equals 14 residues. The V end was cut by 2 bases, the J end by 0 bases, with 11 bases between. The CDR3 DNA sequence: TGTGCCTGGAGTAATCAGGGGAGCTCCTACGAGCAGTACTTC. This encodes CAWSNQGSSYEQYF.

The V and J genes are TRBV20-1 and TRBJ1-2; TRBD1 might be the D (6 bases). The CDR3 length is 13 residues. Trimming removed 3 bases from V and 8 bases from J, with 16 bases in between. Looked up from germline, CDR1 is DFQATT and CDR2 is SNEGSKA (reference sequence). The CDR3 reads CSASPWGGQGYTF. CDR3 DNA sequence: TGCAGTGCTAGTCCCTGGGGGGGGCAAGGCTACACCTTC.

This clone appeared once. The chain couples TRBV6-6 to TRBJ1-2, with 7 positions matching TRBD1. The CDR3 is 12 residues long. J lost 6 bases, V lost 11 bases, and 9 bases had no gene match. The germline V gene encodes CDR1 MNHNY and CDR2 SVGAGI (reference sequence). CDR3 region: CAASQGIDGYTF. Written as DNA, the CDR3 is TGTGCCGCATCACAGGGGATAGATGGCTACACCTTC.

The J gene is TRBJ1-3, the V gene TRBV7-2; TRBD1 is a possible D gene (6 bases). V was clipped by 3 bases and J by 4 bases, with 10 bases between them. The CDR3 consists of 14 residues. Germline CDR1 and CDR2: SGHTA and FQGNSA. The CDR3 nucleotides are TGTGCCAGCAGCTTCAGGGGTCGGGGAAACACCATATATTTT. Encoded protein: CASSFRGRGNTIYF.

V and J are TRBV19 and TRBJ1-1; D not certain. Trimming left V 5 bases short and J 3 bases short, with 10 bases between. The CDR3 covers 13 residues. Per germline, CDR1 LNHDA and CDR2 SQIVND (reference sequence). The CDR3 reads CASSGEGYTEAFF. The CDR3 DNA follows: TGTGCCAGTAGTGGGGAAGGCTACACTGAAGCTTTCTTT.

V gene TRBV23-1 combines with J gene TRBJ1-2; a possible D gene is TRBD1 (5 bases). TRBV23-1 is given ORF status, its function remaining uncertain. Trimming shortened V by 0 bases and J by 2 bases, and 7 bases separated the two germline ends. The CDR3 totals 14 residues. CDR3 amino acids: CASSQSGGNYGYTF. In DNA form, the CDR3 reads TGCGCCAGCAGTCAATCGGGGGGGAACTATGGCTACACCTTC.

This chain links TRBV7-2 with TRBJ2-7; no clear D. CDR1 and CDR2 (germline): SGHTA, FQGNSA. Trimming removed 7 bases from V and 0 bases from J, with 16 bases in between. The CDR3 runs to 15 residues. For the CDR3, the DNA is TGTGCCAGCACCTCGACAAGCCTCTCCTCCTACGAGCAGTACTTC. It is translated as CASTSTSLSSYEQYF.

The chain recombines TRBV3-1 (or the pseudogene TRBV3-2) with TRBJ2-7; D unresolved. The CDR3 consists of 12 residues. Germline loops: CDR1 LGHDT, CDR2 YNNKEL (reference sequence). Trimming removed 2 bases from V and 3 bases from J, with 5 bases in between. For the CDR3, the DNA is TGTGCCAGCAGCCAATCGAACTACGAGCAGTACTTC. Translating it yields CASSQSNYEQYF.

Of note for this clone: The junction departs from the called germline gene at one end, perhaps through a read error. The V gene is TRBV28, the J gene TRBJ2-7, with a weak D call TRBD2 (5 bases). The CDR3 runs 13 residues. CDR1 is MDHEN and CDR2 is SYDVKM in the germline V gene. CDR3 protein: CASRTPSSYEQHF. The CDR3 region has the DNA TGTGCCAGCCGGACTCCGAGCTCCTACGAGCAGCACTTC.

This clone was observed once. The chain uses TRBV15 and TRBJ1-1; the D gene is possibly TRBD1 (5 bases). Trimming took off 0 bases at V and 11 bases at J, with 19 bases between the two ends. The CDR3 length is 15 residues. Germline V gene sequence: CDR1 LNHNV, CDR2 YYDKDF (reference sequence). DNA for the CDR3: TGTGCCACCAGCAGAGATCTCGGGTACAGGCAAGCCGCTTTCTTT. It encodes CATSRDLGYRQAAFF.

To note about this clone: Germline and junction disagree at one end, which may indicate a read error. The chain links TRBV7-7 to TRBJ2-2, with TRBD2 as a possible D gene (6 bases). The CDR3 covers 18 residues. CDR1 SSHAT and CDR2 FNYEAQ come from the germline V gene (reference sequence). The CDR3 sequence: CASSRGGRGAFRAGELFF. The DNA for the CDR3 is TGTGCTAGCAGCCGTGGAGGGCGTGGGGCTTTCCGGGCCGGGGAGCTGTTTTTT. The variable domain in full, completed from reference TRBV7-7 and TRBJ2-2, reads GAGVSQSPRYKVTKRGQDVTLRCDPISSHATLYWYQQALGQGPEFLTYFNYEAQPDKSGLPSDRFSAERPEGSISTLTIQRTEQRDSAMYRCASSRGGRGAFRAGELFFGEGSRLTVL.

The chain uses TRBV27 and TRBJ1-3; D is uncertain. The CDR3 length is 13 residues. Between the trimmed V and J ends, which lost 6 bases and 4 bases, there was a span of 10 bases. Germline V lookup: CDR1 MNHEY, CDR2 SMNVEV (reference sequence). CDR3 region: CASRPSAGNTIYF. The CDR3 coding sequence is TGTGCCAGCAGACCTTCTGCCGGAAACACCATATATTTT.

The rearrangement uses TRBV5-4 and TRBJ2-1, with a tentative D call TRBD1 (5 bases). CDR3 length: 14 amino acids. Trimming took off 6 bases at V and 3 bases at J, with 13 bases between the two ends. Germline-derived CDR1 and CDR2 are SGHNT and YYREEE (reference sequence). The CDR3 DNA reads TGTGCCAGCACCCAAGGGGATATCTACAATGAGCAGTTCTTC. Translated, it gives CASTQGDIYNEQFF.

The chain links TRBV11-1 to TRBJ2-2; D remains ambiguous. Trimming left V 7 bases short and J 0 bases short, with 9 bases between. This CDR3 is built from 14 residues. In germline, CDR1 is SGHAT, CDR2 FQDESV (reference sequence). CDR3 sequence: CASTGSPNTGELFF. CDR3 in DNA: TGTGCCAGCACCGGCAGTCCGAACACCGGGGAGCTGTTTTTT.

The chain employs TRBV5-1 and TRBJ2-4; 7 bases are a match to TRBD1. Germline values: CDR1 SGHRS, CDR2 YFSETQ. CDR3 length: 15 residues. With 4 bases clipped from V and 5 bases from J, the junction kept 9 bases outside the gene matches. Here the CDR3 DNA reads TGCGCCAGCAGCACAGGACAGGAGATGGAAAACATTCAGTACTTC. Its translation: CASSTGQEMENIQYF.

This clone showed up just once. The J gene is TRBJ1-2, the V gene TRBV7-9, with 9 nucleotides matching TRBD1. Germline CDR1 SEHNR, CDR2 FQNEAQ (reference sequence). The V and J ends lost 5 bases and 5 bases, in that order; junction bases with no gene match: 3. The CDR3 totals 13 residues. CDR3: CASSRDREYGYTF. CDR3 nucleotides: TGTGCCAGCAGCCGGGACAGGGAGTATGGCTACACCTTC.

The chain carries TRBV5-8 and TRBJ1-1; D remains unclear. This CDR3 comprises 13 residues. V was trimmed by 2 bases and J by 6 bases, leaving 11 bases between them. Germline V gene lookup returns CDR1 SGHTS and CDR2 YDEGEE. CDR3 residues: CASSLRLVAEAFF. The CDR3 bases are TGTGCCAGCAGCTTACGTCTGGTAGCTGAAGCTTTCTTT.

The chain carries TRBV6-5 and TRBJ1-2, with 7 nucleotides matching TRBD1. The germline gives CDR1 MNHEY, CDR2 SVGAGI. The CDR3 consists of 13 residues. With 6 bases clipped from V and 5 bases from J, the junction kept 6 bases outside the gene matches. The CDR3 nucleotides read TGTGCCAGCAGGACAGGGACAGCATATGGCTACACCTTC. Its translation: CASRTGTAYGYTF.

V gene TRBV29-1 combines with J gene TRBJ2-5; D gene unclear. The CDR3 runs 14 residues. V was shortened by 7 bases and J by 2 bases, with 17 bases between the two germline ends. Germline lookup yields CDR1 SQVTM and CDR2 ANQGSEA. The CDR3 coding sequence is TGCAGCGCACAAGACCCGCTTCGGCAAGAGACCCAGTACTTC. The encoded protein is CSAQDPLRQETQYF.

The CDR3 loop is CATSREKGTEAFF. CDR3 in DNA: TGTGCCACCAGCAGAGAGAAGGGCACTGAAGCTTTCTTT. The chain carries TRBV15 and TRBJ1-1; D not resolved. Trimming cost V 0 bases and J 4 bases, with 6 bases left between them. The V gene's germline CDR1 is LNHNV and CDR2 YYDKDF (reference sequence). CDR3 size: 13 residues.

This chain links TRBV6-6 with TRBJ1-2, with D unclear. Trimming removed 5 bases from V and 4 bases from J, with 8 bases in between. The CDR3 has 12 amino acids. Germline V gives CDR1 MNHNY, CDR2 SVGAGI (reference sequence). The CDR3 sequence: CASSQEGYGYTF. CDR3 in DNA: TGTGCCAGCAGTCAGGAAGGCTATGGCTACACCTTC.

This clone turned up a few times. In DNA, the CDR3 is TGTGCCAGCAGCGGTTCGGGGGCTATCGACGGCTACACCTTC. Its protein product is CASSGSGAIDGYTF. The rearrangement joins TRBV9 to TRBJ1-2; tentative D call: TRBD1 (6 bases). This CDR3 has 14 amino acids. Germline loops: CDR1 SGDLS, CDR2 YYNGEE. Trimming shortened V by 3 bases and J by 8 bases, and 17 bases separated the two germline ends.

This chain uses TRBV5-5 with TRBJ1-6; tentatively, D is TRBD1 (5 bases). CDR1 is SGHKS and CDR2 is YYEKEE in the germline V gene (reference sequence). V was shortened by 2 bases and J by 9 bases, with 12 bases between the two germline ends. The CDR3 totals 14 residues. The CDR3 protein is CASSLGTPGSPLHF. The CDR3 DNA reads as TGTGCCAGCAGCTTAGGGACGCCTGGTTCACCCCTCCACTTT. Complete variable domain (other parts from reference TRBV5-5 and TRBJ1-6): DAGVTQSPTHLIKTRGQQVTLRCSPISGHKSVSWYQQVLGQGPQFIFQYYEKEERGRGNFPDRFSARQFPNYSSELNVNALLLGDSALYLCASSLGTPGSPLHFGNGTRLTVT.

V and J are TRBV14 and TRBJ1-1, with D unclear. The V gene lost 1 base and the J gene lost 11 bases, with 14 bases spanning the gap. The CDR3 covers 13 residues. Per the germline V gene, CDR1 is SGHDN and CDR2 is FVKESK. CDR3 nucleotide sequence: TGTGCCAGCAGCCAAGGGGAAAGGGCTACGGCTTTCTTT. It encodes CASSQGERATAFF.